This TCR beta chain appears in the sequencing data of a study of post-analysis software for immune sequencing data. Study-level background: Relapsing-remitting, secondary progressive and progressive-relapsing forms of multiple sclerosis all featured among disease courses. Findings of the study overall: Versus controls, multiple sclerosis patients showed significantly lower diversity (normalized Chao1). A few TRBV segments, TRBV5-6, TRBV5-1 and TRBV20-1 among them, were found more frequent in patients than controls. Strong same-batch co-clustering of samples appeared with F measure clustering.

A note on this clonotype: Its specificity is unknown.

TCR beta libraries were prepared from cDNA with unique molecular identifiers. cDNA molecules numbering around 450,000 came from approximately 1 to 10 million T cells. TCRdb re-called the PCR reads through MiXCR, storing one row per CDR3 protein. The sample carries some 890,000 distinct CDR3 sequences, roughly 50% recorded once. With V trimmed by 1 base and J by 1 base, 5 bases remained unmatched. CDR1 is MNHNS and CDR2 is SASEGT in the germline V gene. The CDR3 has 16 amino acids. The chain has TRBV6-1 and TRBJ1-1; 8 nucleotides agree with TRBD1. The sequence was obtained from a girl aged 5-17 years with multiple sclerosis. Material for sequencing was blood. CDR3 protein: CASSEVGQDRNTEAFF. In nucleotides, the CDR3 is TGTGCCAGCAGTGAAGTGGGACAGGATAGGAACACTGAAGCTTTCTTT.